Listed here are 18 T cell receptor beta chains from one sample, sequenced in a study of cytomegalovirus exposure and HLA in healthy donors. The PCR employed 60 Vbeta primers together with 13 Jbeta primers. Assay used: immunoSEQ multiplex PCR; TCRdb lists only in-frame clones, some missing. The sample includes roughly 190,000 clones, more than 70% of them seen just once. The sample comprised PBMCs. The receptors were sampled from a woman in her thirties or forties in good health and CMV-seronegative.

The V gene is TRBV10-3, the J gene TRBJ1-2; D possibly corresponds to TRBD1 (5 bases). This CDR3 comprises 14 residues. CDR1 is ENHRY and CDR2 is SYGVKD in the germline V gene. Trimming removed 3 bases at V and 5 bases at J, with 13 bases between. The CDR3 loop is CAISDYGTPYGYTF. Here the CDR3 DNA reads TGTGCCATCAGTGACTACGGGACTCCATATGGCTACACCTTC.

The chain links TRBV7-8 to TRBJ2-5, with TRBD1 identical over 8 bases. This CDR3 spans 16 amino acids. Germline CDR1 reads SGHVS; CDR2 reads FQNEAQ. Trimming at V came to 0 bases and at J to 5 bases, leaving 8 bases not matched to a gene. The DNA of the CDR3 is TGTGCCAGCAGCTTAGCGACAGGGGATGGGCAGGAGACCCAGTACTTC. Protein sequence: CASSLATGDGQETQYF.

This rearrangement joins TRBV7-9 to TRBJ2-2; no definite D call. In germline, CDR1 is SEHNR, CDR2 FQNEAQ (reference sequence). The CDR3 is 15 amino acids. V was trimmed by 3 bases and J by 0 bases, leaving 8 bases between them. The CDR3 nucleotides are TGTGCCAGCAGCTTTGGCCAAACGAACACCGGGGAGCTGTTTTTT. Its protein product is CASSFGQTNTGELFF.

The rearrangement joins TRBV4-3 to TRBJ2-7, with 7 nucleotides matching TRBD2. Per germline, CDR1 LGHNA and CDR2 YSLEER. The CDR3 sequence is 15 residues long. J gave up 4 bases and V 1 base, and 7 bases lay outside the gene matches. CDR3 sequence: CASSQGLREVYEQYF. CDR3 DNA sequence: TGCGCCAGCAGCCAAGGGCTACGGGAGGTTTACGAGCAGTACTTC.

The chain carries TRBV25-1 and TRBJ1-5, with 9 bases identical to TRBD1. V gave up 6 bases and J gave up 6 bases; unmatched junction bases: 9. Germline CDR1 MGHDK, CDR2 SYGVNS. This CDR3 comprises 15 residues. The CDR3, as DNA: TGTGCCAGCAGACCGGGGGGACAGGGTCTTCAGCCCCAGCATTTT. Amino acid sequence: CASRPGGQGLQPQHF.

The V call is TRBV19, the J call TRBJ1-1, with unresolved D. The CDR3 totals 12 residues. CDR1 is LNHDA, CDR2 SQIVND, per germline (reference sequence). The V and J ends lost 9 bases and 1 base respectively, with 9 bases between them. CDR3 nucleotides: TGTGCCAGCAGTCGACAGAACACTGAAGCTTTCTTT. As protein: CASSRQNTEAFF.

This chain links TRBV4-1 with TRBJ1-5; D unclear. V was clipped by 2 bases and J by 5 bases, with 7 bases between them. In germline, CDR1 is MGHRA, CDR2 YSYEKL. This CDR3 region has 13 residues. CDR3 region: CASSQMSDQPQHF. CDR3 DNA: TGCGCCAGCAGCCAAATGTCGGATCAGCCCCAGCATTTT.

The chain uses TRBV11-3 and TRBJ1-1; no definite D call. Trimming took off 1 base at V and 10 bases at J, with 7 bases between the two ends. This CDR3 region has 11 residues. Germline-derived CDR1 and CDR2 are SGHNT and YENEEA. The CDR3 is CASSLVPGAFF. As DNA, the CDR3 is TGTGCCAGCAGCTTAGTCCCCGGAGCTTTCTTT.

The J gene is TRBJ2-2, the V gene TRBV5-4; no clear D. CDR3 length equals 12 residues. Germline CDR1 is SGHNT and CDR2 is YYREEE (reference sequence). V was shortened by 3 bases and J by 2 bases, with 2 bases between the two germline ends. This CDR3 reads CASSSNTGELFF. CDR3 nucleotides: TGTGCCAGCAGCTCAAACACCGGGGAGCTGTTTTTT.

The gene calls are TRBV4-3 and TRBJ2-6, with D maybe TRBD1 (5 bases). V was trimmed by 1 base and J by 4 bases, leaving 11 bases between them. This CDR3 comprises 16 residues. CDR1 is LGHNA, CDR2 YSLEER, per germline. The CDR3 region has the DNA TGCGCCAGCAGCCAAGCATCAGGGTCCGGGGCCAACGTCCTGACTTTC. Its translation is CASSQASGSGANVLTF.

This clone was counted only a few times. The J gene is TRBJ2-7, the V gene TRBV5-6; weak D call: TRBD1 (5 bases). CDR1 SGHDT and CDR2 YYEEEE come from the germline V gene. V dropped 0 bases and J dropped 2 bases, with 9 bases sitting between them. This CDR3 has 14 amino acids. CDR3 sequence: CASSLVQGTYEQYV. The CDR3 DNA sequence: TGTGCCAGCAGCTTGGTTCAGGGAACCTACGAGCAGTACGTC.

This chain connects TRBV6-5 to TRBJ1-1, with 7 positions matching TRBD1. The junction had 6 bases not matched to a gene; V was cut back by 5 bases and J by 6 bases. CDR1 and CDR2 (germline): MNHEY, SVGAGI. The CDR3 is made up of 13 amino acids. The CDR3 DNA is TGTGCCAGCAGTCGGGACAGCAACGCTGAAGCTTTCTTT. Amino acid sequence: CASSRDSNAEAFF.

This clone was detected only once. CDR3 in amino acids: CASSIERGRQETQYF. Written as DNA, the CDR3 is TGTGCCAGTAGTATAGAAAGGGGTAGGCAAGAGACCCAGTACTTC. This chain connects TRBV19 to TRBJ2-5, with D possibly being TRBD1 (5 bases). CDR3 length: 15 amino acids. The germline CDR1 and CDR2 sequences are LNHDA and SQIVND (reference sequence). Trimming left V 0 bases short and J 2 bases short, with 10 bases between.

The rearrangement links TRBV18 to TRBJ2-7; TRBD1 is a possible D gene (5 bases). The germline CDR1 and CDR2 sequences are KGHSH and LQKENI. The CDR3 sequence is 13 residues long. With 3 bases removed from V and 6 bases from J, the gap between germline ends came to 12 bases. The CDR3 spells CASSPNRRGEQYV. The CDR3 nucleotides read TGTGCCAGCTCACCCAACAGGAGAGGCGAGCAGTACGTC.

This chain links TRBV2 with TRBJ2-7; D might be TRBD1 (6 bases). This CDR3 has 14 residues. In germline, CDR1 is SNHLY, CDR2 FYNNEI. Trimming took off 5 bases at V and 2 bases at J, with 13 bases between the two ends. The CDR3 nucleotides are TGTGCCAGCAGTACTCAGGGGAGCCCCTACGAGCAGTACTTC. Its protein is CASSTQGSPYEQYF.

This clone was detected once. The CDR3 nucleotides read TGTGCCAGTAGTATAGATCGGGAGAACACTGAAGCTTTCTTT. It encodes CASSIDRENTEAFF. The chain recombines TRBV19 with TRBJ1-1; D gene unclear. CDR1 and CDR2 (germline): LNHDA, SQIVND (reference sequence). The CDR3 is made up of 14 amino acids. V lost 0 bases and J lost 1, with 6 bases in between. The complete variable domain, with remaining parts taken from reference TRBV19 and TRBJ1-1, reads DGGITQSPKYLFRKEGQNVTLSCEQNLNHDAMYWYRQDPGQGLRLIYYSQIVNDFQKGDIAEGYSVSREKKESFPLTVTSAQKNPTAFYLCASSIDRENTEAFFGQGTRLTVV.

This chain connects TRBV27 to TRBJ1-2, with a possible D match to TRBD1 (5 bases). The CDR3 length is 14 residues. The germline CDR1 and CDR2 sequences are MNHEY and SMNVEV (reference sequence). With 5 bases removed from V and 2 bases from J, the gap between germline ends came to 12 bases. CDR3 sequence (DNA): TGTGCCAGCAGTAATCGTCGGGGGAACTATGGCTACACCTTC. This encodes CASSNRRGNYGYTF.

V usage is TRBV19 and J usage is TRBJ2-5; 15 positions match TRBD2. The end of the DNA fits TRBJ2-7 better, so the J call may be wrong. This CDR3 is built from 16 residues. The germline V gene has CDR1 LNHDA and CDR2 SQIVND (reference sequence). The chain's CDR3 is CASSPRGLAGGYEQYF. CDR3 bases: TGTGCCAGTAGTCCCAGGGGACTAGCGGGAGGATACGAGCAGTACTTC.